This T cell receptor (beta chain) was sequenced in a study of T cell changes during pregnancy in multiple sclerosis. The CDR3 sequence is 15 residues long. The V gene's germline CDR1 is SGHDN and CDR2 FVKESK. Unmatched junction bases numbered 2, after V lost 3 bases and J lost 4 bases. The table came from immunoSEQ multiplex PCR; TCRdb's copy has only in-frame clones and leaves some out. The sample records 60,000 or so clones, approximately 90% being singletons. The chain is built from TRBV14 and TRBJ2-5, with TRBD2 matching 13 bases. The TCR comes from a human donor whose cells served as feeder cells for cultures in a pregnancy study. The sample was peripheral blood from another person, used as feeder cells. CDR3: CASSQGLAGRETQYF. Written as DNA, the CDR3 is TGTGCCAGCAGCCAGGGACTAGCGGGAAGAGAGACCCAGTACTTC.